This T cell receptor (beta chain) was recovered during a study of control samples from healthy donors and cancer patients. V was pared by 4 bases and J by 5 bases, with 14 bases between. This CDR3 has 13 amino acids. Germline V gives CDR1 SQVTM, CDR2 ANQGSEA. Assay: immunoSEQ multiplex PCR; the TCRdb copy retains only in-frame clones and omits some. The sample lists around 13,000 clones; 85% to 95% were seen once. The sequence came from an elderly man with lung cancer. This chain uses TRBV29-1 with TRBJ1-2, with D perhaps matching TRBD1 (5 bases). What was sequenced was PBMCs. As DNA, the CDR3 is TGCAGCGTTGGGGTGGGGGGAAGTTATGGCTACACCTTC. This encodes CSVGVGGSYGYTF.